One and the same sample provided the 24 T cell receptor beta chains below, sequenced in a study of OX40 agonist ivuxolimab in advanced cancers. TCRdb keeps only in-frame clones here, not all; method: immunoSEQ multiplex PCR. The table records 98,000 or so clones, roughly 87% of them present only once. The sample here was CD4+ or CD8+ T cells sorted from blood, taken in a trial of the OX40 agonist ivuxolimab. The receptors here all came from an adult with an advanced solid tumor such as melanoma, head and neck, liver or kidney cancer.

The rearrangement uses TRBV9 and TRBJ2-1; the D gene is possibly TRBD1 (5 bases). CDR3 length: 14 residues. Germline CDR1 SGDLS, CDR2 YYNGEE. The germline V and J ends were trimmed by 4 bases and 0 bases, with 8 bases remaining between them. This CDR3 reads CASSQGNSYNEQFF. Written as DNA, the CDR3 is TGTGCCAGCAGCCAGGGTAACTCCTACAATGAGCAGTTCTTC.

The count of this clone is one. This chain uses TRBV5-4 with TRBJ2-7; D is perhaps TRBD2 (6 bases). CDR1 and CDR2 from the germline V gene are SGHNT and YYREEE (reference sequence). The CDR3 has 15 amino acids. Trimming pared 4 bases from V and 1 base from J, leaving 15 bases between. The CDR3 is CASSKGLRGSYEQYF. The CDR3, as DNA: TGTGCCAGCAGCAAGGGACTTCGCGGGTCCTACGAGCAGTACTTC.

This chain links TRBV27 with TRBJ1-1; tentative D call: TRBD1 (5 bases). Trimming took off 6 bases at V and 1 base at J, with 9 bases between the two ends. CDR3 length: 13 residues. Germline CDR1 reads MNHEY; CDR2 reads SMNVEV (reference sequence). The CDR3, as DNA: TGTGCCAGCAGCCTGACAGAGAACACTGAAGCTTTCTTT. It translates to CASSLTENTEAFF.

The chain combines TRBV19 with TRBJ1-2; 12 positions match TRBD1. The germline CDR1 and CDR2 sequences are LNHDA and SQIVND (reference sequence). The V gene end was trimmed by 3 bases and the J gene end by 3 bases; junction bases not matched to a gene: 5. The CDR3 spans 16 residues. The CDR3 reads CASSILRDRGHYGYTF. The CDR3 nucleotides read TGTGCCAGTAGTATTCTCCGGGACAGGGGGCACTATGGCTACACCTTC.

Of note for this clone: This specimen includes other DNA sequences encoding the same CDR3. This chain joins TRBV28 and TRBJ1-1; possible D gene TRBD1, 5 bases. CDR3 length: 17 residues. Germline CDR1 and CDR2: MDHEN and SYDVKM. The V end was cut by 2 bases, the J end by 0 bases, with 16 bases between. DNA of the CDR3: TGTGCCAGCAGTTTACCTCCGGGGCAGGCCCTGAACACTGAAGCTTTCTTT. Translation: CASSLPPGQALNTEAFF.

V usage is TRBV15 and J usage is TRBJ2-4; D is possibly TRBD2 (5 bases). This CDR3 is built from 15 residues. V shed 5 bases and J shed 7 bases, with 18 bases lying between them. Germline assignment: CDR1 LNHNV and CDR2 YYDKDF (reference sequence). The CDR3 bases are TGTGCCACCAGCCACTACCAGGAACAGCGGAACATTCAGTACTTC. Translation gives CATSHYQEQRNIQYF.

This clone was seen more than once but under ten times. This chain links TRBV6-5 with TRBJ1-2; D possibly corresponds to TRBD1 (6 bases). Trimming took off 0 bases at V and 6 bases at J, with 14 bases between the two ends. CDR3 length: 15 amino acids. Germline assignment: CDR1 MNHEY and CDR2 SVGAGI. CDR3 DNA sequence: TGTGCCAGCAGTTACTCGAGTCCAGGGGCGCATGGCTACACCTTC. This codes for CASSYSSPGAHGYTF.

This chain uses TRBV25-1 with TRBJ1-5, with 9 positions matching TRBD1. This CDR3 spans 16 amino acids. The ends lost 4 bases at V and 2 bases at J; junction bases unmatched: 6. The V gene's germline CDR1 is MGHDK and CDR2 SYGVNS. The CDR3 nucleotides are TGTGCCAGCAGTGCCGGGACAGGGTTTCGCAATCAGCCCCAGCATTTT. It codes for CASSAGTGFRNQPQHF.

This rearrangement joins TRBV6-1 to TRBJ2-7; D is undetermined. Between the trimmed V and J ends, which lost 5 bases and 3 bases, there was a span of 11 bases. This CDR3 contains 13 residues. Germline V gene sequence: CDR1 MNHNS, CDR2 SASEGT. The CDR3 DNA reads TGTGCCAGCAGTCTTACCGATTTCTACGAGCAGTACTTC. Translation: CASSLTDFYEQYF.

This chain connects TRBV27 to TRBJ1-1; D gene ambiguous. Germline CDR1 reads MNHEY; CDR2 reads SMNVEV (reference sequence). The length of the CDR3 is 13 residues. V shed 6 bases and J shed 0 bases, with 8 bases lying between them. CDR3 residues: CASSRMVNTEAFF. DNA of the CDR3: TGTGCCAGCAGCCGTATGGTGAACACTGAAGCTTTCTTT.

The J gene is TRBJ2-1, the V gene TRBV2, with 7 bases fitting TRBD1. V lost 7 bases and J lost 0; bases outside the gene matches: 9. Germline loops: CDR1 SNHLY, CDR2 FYNNEI. The CDR3 consists of 16 residues. The CDR3 here is CASILGGKGSYNEQFF. The CDR3 DNA sequence: TGTGCCAGCATTCTAGGGGGCAAAGGCTCCTACAATGAGCAGTTCTTC.

V gene TRBV28 combines with J gene TRBJ2-2; 12 positions agree with TRBD2. The V gene's germline CDR1 is MDHEN and CDR2 SYDVKM. Losses at the gene ends were 6 bases for V and 5 bases for J; bases not matched to a gene: 7. CDR3 length equals 16 residues. CDR3 in DNA: TGTGCCAGCAGGCCGACTAGCGGGAGTAAAACCGGGGAGCTGTTTTTT. It codes for CASRPTSGSKTGELFF.

V usage is TRBV5-6 and J usage is TRBJ2-1; tentatively, D is TRBD1 (5 bases). Trimming left V 6 bases short and J 5 bases short, with 12 bases between. This CDR3 is 13 amino acids long. Germline CDR1 SGHDT, CDR2 YYEEEE. This CDR3 is CASTSIGDNEQFF. CDR3 sequence (DNA): TGTGCCAGCACCTCCATAGGGGACAATGAGCAGTTCTTC.

The chain has TRBV7-2 and TRBJ2-7; D is unclear. V lost 6 bases and J lost 6, with 12 bases in between. This CDR3 region has 12 residues. Germline CDR1 reads SGHTA; CDR2 reads FQGNSA. CDR3 amino acids: CASRSNPGEQYF. CDR3 coding DNA: TGTGCCAGCAGATCCAACCCCGGCGAGCAGTACTTC.

The J gene is TRBJ1-2, the V gene TRBV6-5; perhaps TRBD1 as D (6 bases). This CDR3 contains 15 residues. The germline CDR1 and CDR2 sequences are MNHEY and SVGAGI. Trimming cost V 5 bases and J 0 bases, with 13 bases left between them. CDR3 bases: TGTGCCAGCAGTCAAGGGGGAAGGGCTAACTATGGCTACACCTTC. It specifies CASSQGGRANYGYTF.

The chain uses TRBV9 and TRBJ2-4; D not resolved. CDR1 and CDR2 from the germline V gene are SGDLS and YYNGEE. Between the trimmed V and J ends, which lost 0 bases and 0 bases, there was a span of 10 bases. The CDR3 loop spans 16 amino acids. Here the CDR3 reads CASSVGVRGAKNIQYF. The CDR3 DNA is TGTGCCAGCAGCGTAGGTGTGAGAGGAGCCAAAAACATTCAGTACTTC.

V is TRBV7-2 and J is TRBJ1-1; D remains unclear. The CDR3 is 14 amino acids. Per germline, CDR1 SGHTA and CDR2 FQGNSA. V shed 5 bases and J shed 3 bases, with 13 bases lying between them. CDR3 nucleotides: TGTGCCAGCAGCCCCCCCGGGTCCTACACTGAAGCTTTCTTT. Protein sequence: CASSPPGSYTEAFF.

The genes are TRBV5-1 and TRBJ2-5; a weak D match, TRBD2 (5 bases). This CDR3 comprises 15 residues. V was pared by 0 bases and J by 5 bases, with 14 bases between. Germline loops: CDR1 SGHRS, CDR2 YFSETQ. CDR3 coding DNA: TGCGCCAGCAGCTTGGGAAGCGGCTGGGCGGAGACCCAGTACTTC. The encoded protein is CASSLGSGWAETQYF.

V and J are TRBV7-9 and TRBJ2-3, with a tentative D call TRBD1 (6 bases). From germline, CDR1 is SEHNR and CDR2 FQNEAQ (reference sequence). V shed 5 bases and J shed 0 bases, with 12 bases lying between them. This CDR3 has 15 amino acids. CDR3 sequence (DNA): TGTGCCAGCAGCCCGGGGACACACAGCACAGATACGCAGTATTTT. Protein: CASSPGTHSTDTQYF.

This clone was found once. This chain links TRBV4-1 with TRBJ2-4; D remains unclear. The ends were cut back, 0 bases at V and 3 bases at J, with 12 bases in the middle. The CDR3 is 16 amino acids. CDR1 and CDR2 from the germline V gene are MGHRA and YSYEKL. This chain's CDR3 is CASSQDRHERKNIQYF. The CDR3 nucleotides are TGCGCCAGCAGCCAAGATAGGCACGAACGCAAAAACATTCAGTACTTC.

This clone was detected only once. The chain uses TRBV14 and TRBJ2-7; 9 nucleotides agree with TRBD1. After removal of 0 bases from V and 3 bases from J, the junction contained 3 bases not matched to a gene. The CDR3 contains 15 residues. Germline assignment: CDR1 SGHDN and CDR2 FVKESK. The CDR3 region has the DNA TGTGCCAGCAGCCAAGAGTGGACAGGGGACTACGAGCAGTACTTC. It is translated as CASSQEWTGDYEQYF.

The chain joins TRBV7-8 to TRBJ1-1; D gene unclear. Between the trimmed V and J ends, which lost 5 bases and 3 bases, there was a span of 16 bases. The CDR3 has 15 residues. Germline CDR1 reads SGHVS; CDR2 reads FQNEAQ. CDR3 nucleotide sequence: TGTGCCAGCAGCCCTTCGACAAACACCGACACTGAAGCTTTCTTT. This sequence encodes CASSPSTNTDTEAFF. Combining the CDR3 with reference TRBV7-8 and TRBJ1-1 gives the whole variable domain GAGVSQSPRYKVAKRGQDVALRCDPISGHVSLFWYQQALGQGPEFLTYFQNEAQLDKSGLPSDRFFAERPEGSVSTLKIQRTQQEDSAVYLCASSPSTNTDTEAFFGQGTRLTVV.

For the CDR3, the DNA is TGTGCCAGCAGCTCTAGCGGGTTGCCCGACAATGAGCAGTTCTTC. Translation: CASSSSGLPDNEQFF. The chain joins TRBV7-2 to TRBJ2-1; TRBD2 agrees at 8 bases. Germline CDR1 and CDR2: SGHTA and FQGNSA. The ends lost 4 bases at V and 5 bases at J; junction bases unmatched: 7. The CDR3 is made up of 15 amino acids.

This chain joins TRBV5-1 and TRBJ2-1; 9 bases are a match to TRBD1. V lost 1 base to trimming and J lost 7 bases; unmatched junction nucleotides: 9. This CDR3 spans 16 amino acids. CDR1 is SGHRS and CDR2 is YFSETQ in the germline V gene. In DNA, the CDR3 is TGCGCCAGCAGCTTGAGTCTGGGACAGGGAGGGAATGAGCAGTTCTTC. Its protein product is CASSLSLGQGGNEQFF.